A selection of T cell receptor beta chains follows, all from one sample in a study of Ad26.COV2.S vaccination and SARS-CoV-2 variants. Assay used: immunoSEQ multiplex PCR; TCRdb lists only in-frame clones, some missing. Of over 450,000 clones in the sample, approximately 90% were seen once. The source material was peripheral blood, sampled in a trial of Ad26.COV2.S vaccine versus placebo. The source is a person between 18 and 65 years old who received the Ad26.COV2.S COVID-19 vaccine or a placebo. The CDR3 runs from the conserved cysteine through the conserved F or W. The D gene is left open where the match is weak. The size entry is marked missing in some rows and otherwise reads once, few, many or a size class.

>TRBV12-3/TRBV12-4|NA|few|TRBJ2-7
CASRPGGAYEQYF
TGTGCCAGCAGACCCGGGGGAGCCTACGAGCAGTACTTC
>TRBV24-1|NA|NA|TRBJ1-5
CATSGSTGPHFNQPQHF
TGTGCCACCAGTGGCTCGACAGGACCCCACTTCAATCAGCCCCAGCATTTT
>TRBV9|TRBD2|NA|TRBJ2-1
CASSVIAGSYNEQFF
TGTGCCAGCAGCGTCATAGCGGGCAGCTACAATGAGCAGTTCTTC
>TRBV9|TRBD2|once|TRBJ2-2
CASRMGLAVEDGELFF
TGTGCCAGCAGGATGGGACTAGCGGTTGAGGACGGGGAGCTGTTTTTT
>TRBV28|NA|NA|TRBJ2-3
CASSLVRPTGDTQYF
TGTGCCAGCAGTTTGGTGAGGCCCACAGGAGATACGCAGTATTTT
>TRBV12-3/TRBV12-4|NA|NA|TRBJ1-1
CASSLRSSHGAFF
TGTGCCAGCAGTTTGAGGTCTTCGCACGGAGCTTTCTTT
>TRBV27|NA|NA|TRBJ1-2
CASSLTPGSGYGYTF
TGTGCCAGCAGTTTAACCCCCGGCAGTGGATATGGCTACACCTTC
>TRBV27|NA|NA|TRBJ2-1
CASSSGGVHNEQFF
TGTGCCAGCAGTTCTGGGGGAGTACACAATGAGCAGTTCTTC
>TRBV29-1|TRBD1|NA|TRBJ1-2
CSVKDRADLNYGYTF
TGCAGCGTTAAGGACAGGGCGGACCTTAACTATGGCTACACCTTC
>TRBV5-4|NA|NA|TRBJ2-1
CASSFGLGDYNEQFF
TGTGCCAGCAGCTTCGGCCTAGGGGACTACAATGAGCAGTTCTTC
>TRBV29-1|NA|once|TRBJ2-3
CSVVVWGRTDTQYF
TGCAGCGTTGTCGTGTGGGGCCGCACAGATACGCAGTATTTT
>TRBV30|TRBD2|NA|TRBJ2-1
CAWSVRLAREQFF
TGTGCCTGGAGTGTCCGACTAGCGCGTGAGCAGTTCTTC
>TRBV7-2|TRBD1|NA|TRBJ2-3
CASSSTTGITDTQYF
TGTGCCAGCAGCTCGACGACAGGGATCACAGATACGCAGTATTTT
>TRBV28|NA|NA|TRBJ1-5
CASSPQTGSNQPQHF
TGTGCCAGCAGTCCCCAAACAGGTAGCAATCAGCCCCAGCATTTT
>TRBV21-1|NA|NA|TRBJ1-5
CASSKVEPLPQHF
TGTGCCAGCAGCAAAGTAGAACCCCTACCCCAGCATTTT
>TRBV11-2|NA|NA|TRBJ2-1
CASSSQHLEQFF
TGTGCCAGCAGCTCCCAACATTTGGAGCAGTTCTTC
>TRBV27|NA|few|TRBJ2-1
CASSYEWGSYNEQFF
TGTGCCAGCAGTTACGAGTGGGGCTCCTACAATGAGCAGTTCTTC
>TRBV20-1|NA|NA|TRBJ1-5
CSASSTPGNQPQHF
TGCAGTGCTAGTAGCACCCCTGGCAATCAGCCCCAGCATTTT
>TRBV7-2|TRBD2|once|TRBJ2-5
CASSLASGGFRTQYF
TGTGCCAGCAGCTTAGCTAGCGGGGGGTTTAGGACCCAGTACTTC
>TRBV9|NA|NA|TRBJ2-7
CASSVGQTYEQYF
TGTGCCAGCAGCGTAGGCCAGACCTACGAGCAGTACTTC
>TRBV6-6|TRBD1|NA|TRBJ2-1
CASSTFGTGAYNEQFF
TGTGCCAGCAGTACCTTTGGGACAGGGGCCTACAATGAGCAGTTCTTC
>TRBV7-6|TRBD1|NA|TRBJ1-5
CASSLEQGFAQPQHF
TGTGCCAGCAGCTTAGAACAGGGGTTTGCTCAGCCCCAGCATTTT
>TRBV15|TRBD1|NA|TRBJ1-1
CATSSKTGGNTEAFF
TGTGCCACCAGCAGTAAGACAGGGGGGAACACTGAAGCTTTCTTT
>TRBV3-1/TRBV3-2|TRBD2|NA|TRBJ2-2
CASTLRAGGAGELFF
TGTGCCAGCACCCTCCGAGCGGGAGGGGCCGGGGAGCTGTTTTTT
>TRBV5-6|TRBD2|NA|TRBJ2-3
CASSLISGGLGGTQYF
TGTGCCAGCAGCCTCATTAGCGGGGGTCTGGGAGGTACGCAGTATTTT
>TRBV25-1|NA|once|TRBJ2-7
CASRAGQFYLAYEQYF
TGTGCCAGCAGAGCGGGACAGTTCTATCTCGCCTACGAGCAGTACTTC
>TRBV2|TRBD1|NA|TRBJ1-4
CASTERSRQGTTNEKLFF
TGTGCCAGCACCGAACGGTCCCGACAGGGAACAACTAATGAAAAACTGTTTTTT
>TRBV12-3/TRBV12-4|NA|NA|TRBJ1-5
CASSLRGGQPQHF
TGTGCCAGCAGTTTAAGGGGAGGTCAGCCCCAGCATTTT
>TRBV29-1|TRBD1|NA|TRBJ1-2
CSVWDRPNYGYTF
TGCAGCGTTTGGGACAGACCTAACTATGGCTACACCTTC
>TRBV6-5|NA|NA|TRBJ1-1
CASSYSLGQGEAFF
TGTGCCAGCAGTTACAGTCTGGGGCAGGGCGAGGCTTTCTTT
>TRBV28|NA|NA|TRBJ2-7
CASSLGGRIHEQYF
TGTGCCAGCAGCCTAGGGGGTAGAATTCACGAGCAGTACTTC
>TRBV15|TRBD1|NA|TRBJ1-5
CATSSRQGNQPQHF
TGTGCCACCAGCAGCCGACAGGGAAATCAGCCCCAGCATTTT
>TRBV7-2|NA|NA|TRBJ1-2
CASSLRRTVYGYTF
TGTGCCAGCAGCTTGAGGAGGACGGTCTATGGCTACACCTTC
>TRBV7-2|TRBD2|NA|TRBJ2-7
CASSSGLHYEQYF
TGTGCCAGCAGCTCGGGACTACACTACGAGCAGTACTTC
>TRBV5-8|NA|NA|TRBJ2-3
CASSFRGEGGDTQYF
TGTGCCAGCAGCTTTCGCGGGGAAGGGGGAGATACGCAGTATTTT
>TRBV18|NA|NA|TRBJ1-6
CASSTRTVDNSPLHF
TGTGCCAGCTCCACCCGGACAGTAGATAATTCACCCCTCCACTTT
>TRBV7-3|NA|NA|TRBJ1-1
CASSETGTPNTEAFF
TGTGCCAGCAGCGAGACCGGGACACCGAACACTGAAGCTTTCTTT
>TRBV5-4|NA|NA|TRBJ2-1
CASSERQGGYNEQFF
TGTGCCAGCAGTGAGCGGCAGGGGGGCTACAATGAGCAGTTCTTC
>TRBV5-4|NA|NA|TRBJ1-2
CASSSPFGGANYGYTF
TGTGCCAGCAGCTCGCCCTTTGGGGGAGCTAACTATGGCTACACCTTC
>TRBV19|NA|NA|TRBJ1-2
CASSVPGAHGYTF
TGTGCCAGTAGTGTACCGGGGGCGCATGGCTACACCTTC
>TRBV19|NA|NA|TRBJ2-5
CASSIGPYQETQYF
TGTGCCAGTAGTATCGGTCCGTACCAAGAGACCCAGTACTTC
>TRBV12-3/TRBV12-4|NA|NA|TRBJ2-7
CASSLGGIYEQYF
TGTGCCAGCAGTTTAGGCGGGATCTACGAGCAGTACTTC
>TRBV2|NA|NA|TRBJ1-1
CASNDGRMNTEAFF
TGTGCCAGCAACGACGGTAGAATGAACACTGAAGCTTTCTTT
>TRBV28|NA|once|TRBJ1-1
CASSELRGNTEAFF
TGTGCCAGCAGCGAACTACGGGGGAACACTGAAGCTTTCTTT
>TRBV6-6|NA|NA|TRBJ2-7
CASSPQEGYEQYF
TGTGCCAGCAGTCCCCAGGAGGGCTACGAGCAGTACTTC
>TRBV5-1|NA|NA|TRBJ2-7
CASSSWDLPYEQYF
TGCGCCAGCAGCTCCTGGGACTTACCCTACGAGCAGTACTTC